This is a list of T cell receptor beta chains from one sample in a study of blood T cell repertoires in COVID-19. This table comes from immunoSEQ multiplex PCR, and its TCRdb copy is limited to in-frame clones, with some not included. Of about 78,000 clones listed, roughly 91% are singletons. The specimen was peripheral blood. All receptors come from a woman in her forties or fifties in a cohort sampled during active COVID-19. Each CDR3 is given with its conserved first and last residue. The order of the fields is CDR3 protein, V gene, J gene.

CASSGGGDENTIYF,TRBV9,TRBJ1-3
CAISPSGRADTQYF,TRBV10-3,TRBJ2-3
CSVEVTSGRNEQFF,TRBV29-1,TRBJ2-1
CAWSVHSSNEQYF,TRBV30,TRBJ2-7
CASSPGGHGGTQYF,TRBV28,TRBJ2-3
CATSRDLWTVYSNQPQHF,TRBV15,TRBJ1-5
CASSQSGANYGYTF,TRBV14,TRBJ1-2
CASSSSGSNEQFF,TRBV7-9,TRBJ2-1
CASSSKQRGYGEQYF,TRBV18,TRBJ2-7
CASSNTPGQGDEQFF,TRBV6-4,TRBJ2-1
CASSSPGGIYNEQFF,TRBV28,TRBJ2-1
CAVGEPWKLFF,TRBV2,TRBJ1-4
CASSLSGTSQETQYF,TRBV7-7,TRBJ2-5
CASSLGAREQYF,TRBV28,TRBJ2-7
CASSFLADTYNEQFF,TRBV27,TRBJ2-1
CASSSEGRSYNEQFF,TRBV5-8,TRBJ2-1
CASSEARTGIYGYTF,TRBV6-1,TRBJ1-2
CASSGDLDQATDTQYF,TRBV19,TRBJ2-3
CASSPGRGETQYF,TRBV5-1,TRBJ2-5
CASKGASGRRGGDTQYF,TRBV27,TRBJ2-3
CASSRTDSYEQYF,TRBV11-2,TRBJ2-7
CATSRESSGLEKLFF,TRBV15,TRBJ1-4
CASSLAGRSTEAFF,TRBV5-6,TRBJ1-1
CASRKTGKHEQFF,TRBV19,TRBJ2-1
CASRPGGRTEAFF,TRBV27,TRBJ1-1
CASSRVGVSSYNEQFF,TRBV7-6,TRBJ2-1
CASSHSRTAEAFF,TRBV6-5,TRBJ1-1
CATLKGTEAFF,TRBV2,TRBJ1-1
CASSSQYTEAFF,TRBV7-9,TRBJ1-1
CASSQDTGEIYGYTF,TRBV4-1,TRBJ1-2
CAWSVGDRTNSPLHF,TRBV30,TRBJ1-6
CASSYGPGRTEAFF,TRBV6-5,TRBJ1-1
CASSQIQNYGYTF,TRBV3-1/TRBV3-2,TRBJ1-2
CASSGTGGNQPQHF,TRBV19,TRBJ1-5
CVLAPAGESLGSYEQYF,TRBV30,TRBJ2-7
CASSIADRVNTEAFF,TRBV19,TRBJ1-1
CATSKERLTGELFF,TRBV24-1,TRBJ2-2
CASSAGSQPYEQYF,TRBV27,TRBJ2-7
CASSPLVLAGERGEQFF,TRBV18,TRBJ2-1
CASSLSGTGGTGELFF,TRBV5-1,TRBJ2-2
CASSPTVSYEQYF,TRBV28,TRBJ2-7
CASSLTSGSSYEQYF,TRBV27,TRBJ2-7
CASSLGDRGVETQYF,TRBV7-2,TRBJ2-5
CASTTGTYSLGELFF,TRBV5-8,TRBJ2-2
CAIRGTLGTSGRDTDTQYF,TRBV10-3,TRBJ2-3
CASSQVSLNSPLHF,TRBV3-1/TRBV3-2,TRBJ1-6
CASNGGRWYEQYF,TRBV7-2,TRBJ2-7
CASRITSGESEQYF,TRBV2,TRBJ2-7
CASSVGENLNEKLFF,TRBV9,TRBJ1-4
CASSLSPRLNNEQFF,TRBV28,TRBJ2-1
CASSLGLAGGGTDTQYF,TRBV28,TRBJ2-3
CASSPGQGTEAFF,TRBV5-5,TRBJ1-1